This is a list of T cell receptor beta chains from one sample in a study of blood T cell repertoires in COVID-19. TCRdb's copy holds only in-frame clones and misses some; the assay was immunoSEQ multiplex PCR. The table lists roughly 320,000 clones, 90% to 95% of them singletons. The specimen sequenced was PBMCs or T cells enriched from blood (not recorded which). The receptors stem from a woman aged 25 to 45 who had been exposed to COVID-19. The CDR3 runs from the conserved cysteine through the conserved F or W. The D gene is left open where the match is weak. Part of the rows lack a size; the others show once, few, many or a class for expanded clones.

J	D	V	size	DNA	CDR3
TRBJ2-7	.	TRBV11-2	.	TGTGCCAGCAGCTTAACGGACACTCCTGAATACGAGCAGTACTTC	CASSLTDTPEYEQYF
TRBJ2-7	TRBD2	TRBV6-2/TRBV6-3	.	TGTGCCAGCAGTTCGCTAGCGGGGGGCCCGACCTACGAGCAGTACTTC	CASSSLAGGPTYEQYF
TRBJ2-7	.	TRBV5-4	.	TGTGCCAGCAGCTTGAGGGCTAGCACTTCCTACGAGCAGTACTTC	CASSLRASTSYEQYF
TRBJ2-2	TRBD2	TRBV5-1	.	TGCGCCAGCCATCTTCTAGCGGGGAACACCGGGGAGCTGTTTTTT	CASHLLAGNTGELFF
TRBJ1-1	.	TRBV20-1	.	TGCAGTGCTAGTGGAGGGAACACTGAAGCTTTCTTT	CSASGGNTEAFF
TRBJ2-7	.	TRBV24-1	.	TGTGCCACCAGTGGTTGGGAAGGGGACGAGCAGTACTTC	CATSGWEGDEQYF
TRBJ1-2	.	TRBV6-5	once	TGTGCCAGCCAGGGTGGCAGGCCCTCCTATGGCTACACCTTC	CASQGGRPSYGYTF
TRBJ1-4	.	TRBV19	.	TGTGCCAGTCAGTCCAGTTCCACAACTAATGAAAAACTGTTTTTT	CASQSSSTTNEKLFF
TRBJ2-7	TRBD1	TRBV4-1	few	TGCGCCAGCAGCCAAGATCCGGGACAGGCGGCGTGGGAGCAGTACTTC	CASSQDPGQAAWEQYF
TRBJ1-3	.	TRBV6-5	.	TGTGCCAGCAGGGGAACAGGGTCTGGAAACACCATATATTTT	CASRGTGSGNTIYF
TRBJ2-3	TRBD1	TRBV5-1	.	TGCGCCAGCACCAACGGCGGGGACAGGACAGATACGCAGTATTTT	CASTNGGDRTDTQYF
TRBJ2-7	.	TRBV29-1	.	TGCAGCGTTGAATTAAGGGGCCAGGTATCCTACGAGCAGTACTTC	CSVELRGQVSYEQYF
TRBJ2-7	.	TRBV10-3	few	TGTGCCATCAGTGATGAGGTAGGGAGAGTCTCCTACGAGCAGTACTTC	CAISDEVGRVSYEQYF
TRBJ1-1	TRBD1	TRBV30	.	TGTGCCTGGAGAAACAGGGGAACTGAAGCTTTCTTT	CAWRNRGTEAFF
TRBJ2-1	TRBD2	TRBV2	.	TGTGCCAGCAGGACTAGCGGGGGGGTGACCTACAATGAGCAGTTCTTC	CASRTSGGVTYNEQFF
TRBJ2-1	TRBD2	TRBV7-8	.	TGTGCCAGCAGCTGGAGCGGGGGGGCTCCCAATGAGCAGTTCTTC	CASSWSGGAPNEQFF
TRBJ2-7	.	TRBV4-3	once	TGCGCCAGCAGCCAAGATTGGCGGGAGCAGTACTTC	CASSQDWREQYF
TRBJ1-1	.	TRBV4-3	.	TGCGCCAGCAGCCAAGATAGTGCAGGAAACACTGAAGCTTTCTTT	CASSQDSAGNTEAFF
TRBJ2-7	.	TRBV5-5	.	TGTGCCAGCATCCCAACCCCCAGCTCCTACGAGCAGTACTTC	CASIPTPSSYEQYF
TRBJ2-3	TRBD2	TRBV19	.	TGTGCCAGTAGTATCCTAGCGGGGCGGAAAGATACGCAGTATTTT	CASSILAGRKDTQYF
TRBJ1-1	TRBD1	TRBV24-1	.	TGTGCCACCAGTGATTCCAGACAGGGGTTTGAAGCTTTCTTT	CATSDSRQGFEAFF
TRBJ1-6	TRBD1	TRBV5-1	.	TGCGCCAGCAGGACCGGACAGGGTGAGACACCCCTCCACTTT	CASRTGQGETPLHF
TRBJ1-4	.	TRBV6-1	.	TGTGCCAGCAGTGAAGCGTCGGCAGGGAATGAAAAACTGTTTTTT	CASSEASAGNEKLFF
TRBJ1-4	TRBD1	TRBV27	.	TGTGCCAGCAGCCACGCGGGGACAGGGGCTGAAAAACTGTTTTTT	CASSHAGTGAEKLFF
TRBJ2-5	TRBD1	TRBV7-9	.	TGTGCCAGCAGCTCCACAATCCTGGGCAGGGGGTCAGAGACCCAGTACTTC	CASSSTILGRGSETQYF
TRBJ2-5	.	TRBV20-1	.	TGCAGTGCTAGTAGGGGCCCAATGAAAGAGACCCAGTACTTC	CSASRGPMKETQYF
TRBJ2-1	TRBD2	TRBV20-1	.	TGCAGTGCTACTTCTAGCGGAAGGCAGTTCTTC	CSATSSGRQFF
TRBJ1-2	TRBD1	TRBV10-3	.	TGTGCCATCAGTGAGTCACGACAGGGATATGGCTACACCTTC	CAISESRQGYGYTF
TRBJ2-3	.	TRBV5-1	.	TGCGCCAGCAGCTTAGACATGGCCACAGATACGCAGTATTTT	CASSLDMATDTQYF
TRBJ1-1	.	TRBV4-2	.	TGTGCCAGCAGCCCCCTAGCCACCGAGAACACTGAAGCTTTCTTT	CASSPLATENTEAFF
TRBJ1-4	.	TRBV7-2	.	TGTGCCAGCAGCTGGGGGGTGGGGACTACGGAGGAAAAACTGTTTTTT	CASSWGVGTTEEKLFF
TRBJ2-5	.	TRBV14	.	TGTGCCAGCAGCCCCCAGGGAGAGACCCAGTACTTC	CASSPQGETQYF
TRBJ1-5	.	TRBV4-2	.	TGTGCCAGCAGTCACCCGGGAAGAGGCGATCAGCCCCAGCATTTT	CASSHPGRGDQPQHF
TRBJ1-2	.	TRBV7-2	.	TGTGCCAGCAGCTTAGGGGCAGGGGCGTATGGCTACACCTTC	CASSLGAGAYGYTF
TRBJ2-7	TRBD1	TRBV5-5	.	TGTGCCAGCAGCATAGGACAGGGGGCTTACGAGCAGTACTTC	CASSIGQGAYEQYF
TRBJ2-1	TRBD2	TRBV5-1	.	TGCGCCAGCAGCTCTAGGCCCTCGGGACTAGCGGGGGGTTACAATGAGCAGTTCTTC	CASSSRPSGLAGGYNEQFF
TRBJ1-6	TRBD1	TRBV27	.	TGTGCCAGCAGTTTCGGAGACAGGGGAAACTCACCCCTCCACTTT	CASSFGDRGNSPLHF
TRBJ1-5	TRBD1	TRBV15	.	TGTGCCACCAGCAGAGATCGCAAGACAGGGAGTAGCAATCAGCCCCAGCATTTT	CATSRDRKTGSSNQPQHF
TRBJ1-2	.	TRBV7-8	.	TGTGCCAGCAGCCCCGGACAGAAGTACACCTTC	CASSPGQKYTF
TRBJ2-7	TRBD1	TRBV4-3	.	TGCGCCAGCAGCCAGGTTTGGACAGGAAACGCCTACGAGCAGTACTTC	CASSQVWTGNAYEQYF
TRBJ2-1	.	TRBV30	.	TGTGCCTGGAACCTTGTTGGCAGTTACAATGAGCAGTTCTTC	CAWNLVGSYNEQFF
TRBJ2-2	TRBD2	TRBV5-4	once	TGTGCCAGCAGCTCACAGCGGGGGGATAACACCGGGGAGCTGTTTTTT	CASSSQRGDNTGELFF